The 3 T cell receptor beta chains below come from one sample, sequenced in a study of shared clonotypes between healthy human individuals. Cells designated naive CD8 were CD45RO-negative and were positively selected for CCR7, with terminally differentiated effector memory CD45RA+ cells excluded. The data were produced by immunoSEQ multiplex PCR, yet TCRdb's version contains in-frame clones alone and is incomplete. The repertoire consists of more than 550,000 clones, with under 95% occurring once and the leading ten covering approximately 24%. Specimen: naive CD8+ T cells sorted from blood. The receptor set was obtained from a young man in good health.

This chain uses TRBV29-1 with TRBJ2-3; the D is unclear. V was trimmed by 4 bases and J by 1 base, leaving 9 bases between them. Germline V gene lookup returns CDR1 SQVTM and CDR2 ANQGSEA. This CDR3 has 13 residues. The CDR3, as DNA: TGCAGCGTTGGGTTCGGACGCACAGATACGCAGTATTTT. Its translation is CSVGFGRTDTQYF.

Only one count was recorded for this clone. The V call is TRBV27, the J call TRBJ2-5, with 9 bases identical to TRBD1. CDR1 and CDR2 from the germline V gene are MNHEY and SMNVEV (reference sequence). The CDR3 consists of 16 residues. With 3 bases clipped from V and 5 bases from J, the junction kept 10 bases outside the gene matches. CDR3 sequence (DNA): TGTGCCAGCAGTTTTCACGGGACAGGGAGGATGGAGACCCAGTACTTC. It codes for CASSFHGTGRMETQYF.

The chain couples TRBV4-3 to TRBJ2-1; D is undetermined. The CDR3 spans 15 residues. Germline CDR1 is LGHNA and CDR2 is YSLEER. Trimming shortened V by 0 bases and J by 5 bases, and 11 bases separated the two germline ends. CDR3 in amino acids: CASSQDSAVNNEQFF. The CDR3 region has the DNA TGCGCCAGCAGCCAAGATTCAGCTGTGAACAATGAGCAGTTCTTC.